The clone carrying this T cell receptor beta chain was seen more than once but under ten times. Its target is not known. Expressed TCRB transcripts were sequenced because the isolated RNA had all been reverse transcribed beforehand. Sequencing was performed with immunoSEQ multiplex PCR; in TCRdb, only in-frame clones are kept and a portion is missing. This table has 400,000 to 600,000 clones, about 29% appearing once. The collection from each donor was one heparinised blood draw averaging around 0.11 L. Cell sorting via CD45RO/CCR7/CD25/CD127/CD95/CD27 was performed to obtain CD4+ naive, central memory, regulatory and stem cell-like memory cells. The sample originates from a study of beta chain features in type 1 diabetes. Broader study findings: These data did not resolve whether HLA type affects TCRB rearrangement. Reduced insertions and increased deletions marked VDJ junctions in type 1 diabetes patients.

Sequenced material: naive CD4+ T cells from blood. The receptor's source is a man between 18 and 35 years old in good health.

CDR3: CASAFLVGNEQFF. CDR3 nucleotides: TGTGCTAGTGCCTTCCTAGTGGGCAATGAGCAGTTCTTC. The genes are TRBV12-5 and TRBJ2-1; D remains unclear. CDR1 is LGHNT, CDR2 FRNRAP, per germline. V was trimmed by 7 bases and J by 6 bases, leaving 13 bases between them. The CDR3 spans 13 residues.